This passage covers 25 T cell receptor beta chains from one sample sequenced in a study of blood T cells in healthy people across ages. With a J-beta primer mix and a sample-barcoded 5' primer, a second PCR ran roughly 6 to 11 cycles. TCRdb itself ran the 5' RACE reads through MiXCR, one entry per CDR3 protein. Found here are some 710,000 distinct CDR3 sequences, 22% of them singletons; the top ten hold around 22%. The specimen was blood. These receptors were obtained from a man aged 70 or older in good health.

This rearrangement joins TRBV12-3 or TRBV12-4 to TRBJ2-3, with 13 bases identical to TRBD2. CDR3 length: 16 residues. V dropped 6 bases and J dropped 1; count of bases not matched to a gene: 4. The CDR3 reads CASRAGLAGGTDTQYF. Written as DNA, the CDR3 is TGTGCCAGCAGGGCTGGACTAGCGGGGGGCACAGATACGCAGTATTTT.

There are many counts of this clonotype. The chain combines TRBV5-1 with TRBJ2-5; tentative D call: TRBD1 (7 bases). The CDR3 has 14 residues. V was trimmed by 2 bases and J by 5 bases, leaving 13 bases between them. Per the germline V gene, CDR1 is SGHRS and CDR2 is YFSETQ. CDR3 DNA: TGCGCCAGCAGCTTTACGACAGGGAGGGAGACCCAGTACTTC. Its protein product is CASSFTTGRETQYF.

The gene calls are TRBV14 and TRBJ1-1; D unclear. This CDR3 has 13 amino acids. CDR1 and CDR2 from the germline V gene are SGHDN and FVKESK. The germline V and J ends were trimmed by 1 base and 4 bases, with 7 bases remaining between them. This CDR3 reads CASSQVLGTEAFF. The CDR3 coding sequence is TGTGCCAGCAGCCAAGTCCTGGGCACTGAAGCTTTCTTT.

This clonotype was counted between two and nine times. The V call is TRBV7-2, the J call TRBJ1-5; no clear D. V was shortened by 5 bases and J by 1 base, with 15 bases between the two germline ends. The germline V gene encodes CDR1 SGHTA and CDR2 FQGNSA. This CDR3 region has 16 residues. The CDR3 DNA sequence: TGTGCCAGCAGCCTAACCACGGGTGGAAGCAATCAGCCCCAGCATTTT. The encoded protein is CASSLTTGGSNQPQHF. Complete variable domain (other parts from reference TRBV7-2 and TRBJ1-5): GAGVSQSPSNKVTEKGKDVELRCDPISGHTALYWYRQSLGQGLEFLIYFQGNSAPDKSGLPSDRFSAERTGGSVSTLTIQRTQQEDSAVYLCASSLTTGGSNQPQHFGDGTRLSIL.

Worth noting for this clonotype: The conserved phenylalanine or tryptophan is not found at the CDR3 terminus, so this likely reflects a read error. The rearrangement uses TRBV12-3 or TRBV12-4 and TRBJ2-5; D is possibly TRBD1 (6 bases). The length of the CDR3 is 14 residues. Trimming left V 4 bases short and J 3 bases short, with 12 bases between. Here the CDR3 reads CASSSLGAKETQYL. The CDR3 nucleotides read TGTGCCAGCAGTTCTCTGGGGGCTAAAGAGACCCAGTACCTC.

About this clonotype itself: The junction and the germline gene differ at one end; a read error may be behind it. This rearrangement joins TRBV10-3 to TRBJ2-3; weak D call: TRBD1 (5 bases). The CDR3 has 13 amino acids. From germline, CDR1 is ENHRY and CDR2 SYGVKD. CDR3: CVISVQGADTQYF. CDR3 bases: TGTGTCATCAGTGTTCAGGGCGCAGATACGCAGTATTTT.

This clonotype was seen ten or more times. The J gene is TRBJ2-4, the V gene TRBV5-5; D might be TRBD1 (6 bases). This CDR3 region has 12 residues. Germline values: CDR1 SGHKS, CDR2 YYEKEE (reference sequence). V lost 1 base and J lost 8, with 7 bases in between. CDR3 residues: CASSLKGDIQYF. The DNA of the CDR3 is TGTGCCAGCAGCTTGAAGGGGGACATTCAGTACTTC.

V is TRBV7-2 and J is TRBJ2-4; TRBD2 aligns across 8 bases. Per germline, CDR1 SGHTA and CDR2 FQGNSA. CDR3 size: 13 residues. V lost 5 bases to trimming and J lost 7 bases; unmatched junction nucleotides: 4. CDR3 region: CASSPAGANIQYF. As DNA, the CDR3 is TGTGCCAGCAGCCCAGCGGGGGCTAACATTCAGTACTTC.

This chain connects TRBV5-1 to TRBJ1-1; TRBD1 is a possible D gene (5 bases). The CDR3 length is 15 residues. V was clipped by 3 bases and J by 2 bases, with 14 bases between them. Germline V gene lookup returns CDR1 SGHRS and CDR2 YFSETQ. The CDR3 spells CASSSQDTHNTEAFF. The DNA of the CDR3 is TGCGCCAGCAGCTCACAGGACACCCATAACACTGAAGCTTTCTTT.

The rearrangement links TRBV6-1 to TRBJ1-1, with unresolved D. V was shortened by 2 bases and J by 10 bases, with 8 bases between the two germline ends. The CDR3 contains 11 residues. CDR1 and CDR2 from the germline V gene are MNHNS and SASEGT. As DNA, the CDR3 is TGTGCCAGCAGTGAATTTGGGCGAGCTTTCTTT. As protein: CASSEFGRAFF.

This chain connects TRBV5-1 to TRBJ1-1; D ambiguous. Germline CDR1 SGHRS, CDR2 YFSETQ. V was clipped by 1 base and J by 0 bases, with 10 bases between them. The CDR3 consists of 15 residues. The CDR3 nucleotides read TGCGCCAGCAGCTTGACAACAGTCATGAACACTGAAGCTTTCTTT. Its translation: CASSLTTVMNTEAFF.

The chain links TRBV6-1 to TRBJ1-4, with 7 positions matching TRBD1. V lost 8 bases to trimming and J lost 8 bases; unmatched junction nucleotides: 8. The CDR3 loop spans 13 amino acids. Germline-derived CDR1 and CDR2 are MNHNS and SASEGT. CDR3 sequence (DNA): TGTGCCAGCTCGACAGGGTTTCGGGAAAAACTGTTTTTT. This sequence encodes CASSTGFREKLFF.

The V gene is TRBV28, the J gene TRBJ2-1; 7 bases align to TRBD2. Per the germline V gene, CDR1 is MDHEN and CDR2 is SYDVKM. The CDR3 consists of 15 residues. V was clipped by 5 bases and J by 3 bases; unmatched bases: 7. The CDR3: CASSGSLADYNEQFF. DNA of the CDR3: TGTGCCAGCAGTGGTAGTCTAGCGGACTACAATGAGCAGTTCTTC.

The chain has TRBV7-6 and TRBJ2-3, with TRBD2 matching 7 bases. The germline CDR1 and CDR2 sequences are SGHVS and FNYEAQ. V dropped 6 bases and J dropped 2; count of bases not matched to a gene: 8. CDR3 size: 15 residues. The CDR3 DNA follows: TGTGCCAGCAGTCCAGTGGGGGGGGTCACAGATACGCAGTATTTT. It yields the protein CASSPVGGVTDTQYF.

This clonotype showed up just a few times. The chain links TRBV11-2 to TRBJ2-2; D perhaps matches TRBD2 (6 bases). V was trimmed by 1 base and J by 5 bases, leaving 14 bases between them. Germline V gives CDR1 SGHAT, CDR2 FQNNGV. The CDR3 consists of 16 residues. The CDR3 sequence: CASSLVGGVGTGELFF. The CDR3 DNA sequence: TGTGCCAGCAGCTTAGTAGGCGGGGTTGGTACCGGGGAGCTGTTTTTT.

This clonotype has at least ten counts. The chain is built from TRBV19 and TRBJ1-1, with D tentatively TRBD1 (6 bases). V lost 7 bases and J 10 bases, leaving 16 bases between the germline ends. This CDR3 region has 12 residues. CDR1 and CDR2 (germline): LNHDA, SQIVND (reference sequence). DNA for the CDR3: TGTGCCAGTACCGATGAGGGCAGGGGAGCTTTCTTT. As protein: CASTDEGRGAFF.

This clonotype was seen a few times. V and J are TRBV7-8 and TRBJ2-5; TRBD2 aligns across 13 bases. The germline V gene has CDR1 SGHVS and CDR2 FQNEAQ. This CDR3 spans 14 amino acids. The V gene end was trimmed by 3 bases and the J gene end by 9 bases; junction bases not matched to a gene: 4. CDR3 DNA: TGTGCCAGCAGCTTCGGACTAGCGGGAGTGGCCCAGTACTTC. Protein: CASSFGLAGVAQYF.

The chain recombines TRBV7-8 with TRBJ2-1; TRBD1 aligns across 7 bases. The germline gives CDR1 SGHVS, CDR2 FQNEAQ. J gave up 10 bases and V 4 bases, and 7 bases lay outside the gene matches. The CDR3 has 13 amino acids. The CDR3 region is CASSWGTGDEQFF. In nucleotides, the CDR3 is TGTGCCAGCAGCTGGGGAACAGGGGACGAGCAGTTCTTC.

In this sample, this clonotype turned up a few times. The J gene is TRBJ2-1, the V gene TRBV9, with D tentatively TRBD2 (5 bases). CDR1 SGDLS and CDR2 YYNGEE come from the germline V gene. The V end lost 2 bases, the J end lost 2 bases, and 11 bases lay between the germline ends. The CDR3 runs 15 residues. The CDR3 region is CASSVERRPYNEQFF. CDR3 nucleotide sequence: TGTGCCAGCAGCGTGGAGCGGAGGCCCTACAATGAGCAGTTCTTC.

CDR3 in DNA: TGCAGCGTTGCTAGACCGCCTGATACGCAGTATTTT. Translating gives CSVARPPDTQYF. The chain has TRBV29-1 and TRBJ2-3; D gene ambiguous. Per germline, CDR1 SQVTM and CDR2 ANQGSEA. There are 12 residues in the CDR3. V shed 4 bases and J shed 6 bases, with 11 bases lying between them.

The genes are TRBV4-1 and TRBJ2-2; TRBD2 matches at 7 bases. CDR3 length equals 18 residues. Germline CDR1 and CDR2: MGHRA and YSYEKL. V shed 1 base, J shed 1 base, and the junction held 9 bases outside the gene matches. The DNA of the CDR3 is TGCGCCAGCAGCCAAGGTTTGGGGCTAGCGGAGAACACCGGGGAGCTGTTTTTT. Protein: CASSQGLGLAENTGELFF.

This clonotype appeared a few times. This chain joins TRBV12-3 or TRBV12-4 and TRBJ2-1, with TRBD2 matching 12 bases. The CDR3 consists of 16 residues. J was trimmed by 7 bases and V by 5 bases; bases with no gene match: 9. CDR3 protein: CASSPRASGRANEQFF. CDR3 coding DNA: TGTGCCAGCAGTCCCCGAGCTAGCGGGAGGGCGAATGAGCAGTTCTTC.

The chain joins TRBV10-2 to TRBJ2-7; D might be TRBD2 (7 bases). Trimming cost V 4 bases and J 5 bases, with 9 bases left between them. The CDR3 is 12 residues long. CDR1 WSHSY and CDR2 SAAADI come from the germline V gene. CDR3 coding DNA: TGCGCCAGCAGTGTCGGGGGGCACGAGCAGTACTTC. This sequence encodes CASSVGGHEQYF.

The chain carries TRBV6-5 and TRBJ2-2; 7 positions agree with TRBD1. Trimming removed 10 bases from V and 3 bases from J; junction bases left unmatched: 8. The CDR3 totals 14 residues. Germline V lookup: CDR1 MNHEY, CDR2 SVGAGI. The CDR3 DNA is TGTGCCAAAAGCCCGGGACAGCACACCGGGGAGCTGTTTTTT. Residues: CAKSPGQHTGELFF.

The chain uses TRBV20-1 and TRBJ2-3; 7 nucleotides align to TRBD1. The ends lost 4 bases at V and 0 bases at J; junction bases unmatched: 7. This CDR3 is built from 15 residues. Looked up from germline, CDR1 is DFQATT and CDR2 is SNEGSKA (reference sequence). Here the CDR3 DNA reads TGCAGTGCTACCTCGACAGGGTTGAGCACAGATACGCAGTATTTT. This codes for CSATSTGLSTDTQYF.